This T cell receptor (beta chain) emerged from a study of blood T cell repertoires in COVID-19. This table comes from immunoSEQ multiplex PCR, and its TCRdb copy is limited to in-frame clones, with some not included. The sample has about 290,000 clones, about 90% seen once. The V end lost 3 bases, the J end lost 6 bases, and 10 bases lay between the germline ends. The CDR3 covers 13 residues. Germline loops: CDR1 SGHNT, CDR2 YENEEA. This sequence joins TRBV11-3 and TRBJ2-3, with D maybe TRBD1 (6 bases). The origin of this receptor is a woman in her twenties or thirties with COVID-19, enrolled during active disease. Input material: peripheral blood. CDR3 sequence (DNA): TGTGCCAGCAGCTTTGGGGGCTCCGATACGCAGTATTTT. As protein: CASSFGGSDTQYF.